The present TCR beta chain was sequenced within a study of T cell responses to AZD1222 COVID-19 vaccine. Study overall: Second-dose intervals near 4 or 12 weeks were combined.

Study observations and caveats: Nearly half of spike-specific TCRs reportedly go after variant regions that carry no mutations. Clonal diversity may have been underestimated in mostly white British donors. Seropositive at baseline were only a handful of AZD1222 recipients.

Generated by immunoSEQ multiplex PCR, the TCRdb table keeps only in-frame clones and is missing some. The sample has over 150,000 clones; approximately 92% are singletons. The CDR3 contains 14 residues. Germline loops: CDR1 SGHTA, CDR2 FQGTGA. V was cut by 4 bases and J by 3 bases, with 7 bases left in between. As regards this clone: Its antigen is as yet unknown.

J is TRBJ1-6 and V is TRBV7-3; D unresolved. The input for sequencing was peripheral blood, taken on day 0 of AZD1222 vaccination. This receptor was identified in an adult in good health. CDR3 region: CASSSGDYNSPLHF. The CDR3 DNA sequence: TGTGCCAGCAGCTCCGGGGACTATAATTCACCCCTCCACTTT.